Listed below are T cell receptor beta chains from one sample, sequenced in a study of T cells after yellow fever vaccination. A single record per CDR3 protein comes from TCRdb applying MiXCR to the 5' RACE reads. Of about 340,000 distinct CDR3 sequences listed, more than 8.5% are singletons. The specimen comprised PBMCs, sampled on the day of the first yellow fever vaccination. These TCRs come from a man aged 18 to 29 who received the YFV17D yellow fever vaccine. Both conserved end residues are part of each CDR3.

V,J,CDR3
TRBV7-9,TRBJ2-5,CASSSPRTGETQYF
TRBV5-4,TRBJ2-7,CASSSVGAIYEQYF
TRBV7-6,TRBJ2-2,CASSLILAGDTGELFF
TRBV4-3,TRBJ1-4,CASSQDWTGEEKLFF
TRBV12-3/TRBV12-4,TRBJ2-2,CASIRDSRAGELFF
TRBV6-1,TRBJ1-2,CASSKGQANYGYTF
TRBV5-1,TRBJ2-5,CASSLDPAGQETQYF
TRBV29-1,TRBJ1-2,CSDFSRTGLNYGYTF
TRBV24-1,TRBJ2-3,CATSRDRGQDTQYF
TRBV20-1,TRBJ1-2,CSAPDRTKTNYGYTF
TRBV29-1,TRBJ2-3,CSVETLAGKDTQYF
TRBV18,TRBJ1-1,CASSIGQDTEAFF
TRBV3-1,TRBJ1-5,CAFSLRSIVGGNQPQHF
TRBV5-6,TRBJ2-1,CASSLDRSPYNEQFF
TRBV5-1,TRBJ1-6,CASSGGTGTQFSYNSPLHF
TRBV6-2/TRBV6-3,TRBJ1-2,CASSLTASNGYTF
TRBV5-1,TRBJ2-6,CASSLEGRSGANVLTF
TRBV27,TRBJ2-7,CASSQLGRRTTYEQYF
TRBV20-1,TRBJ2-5,CSGLPGRANAQETQYF
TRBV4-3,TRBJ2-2,CASSQDSGANTGELFF
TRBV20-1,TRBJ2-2,CSARDREGVGELFF
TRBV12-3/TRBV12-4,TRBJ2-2,CASNPGPRGTGELFF
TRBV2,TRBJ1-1,CASSELGQGHTEAFF
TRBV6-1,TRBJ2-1,CASRTTGGITYNEQFF
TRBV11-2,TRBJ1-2,CASSLDMFSTSLWRTGDGGYTF
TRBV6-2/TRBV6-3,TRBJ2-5,CASSYPGRGTQYF
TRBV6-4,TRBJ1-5,CASTSGQGNQPQHF
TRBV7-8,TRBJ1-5,CASSFPGRGQPQHF
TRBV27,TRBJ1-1,CASSPIRTGRSTEAFF
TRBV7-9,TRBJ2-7,CASSRPGHNYEQYF